The 30 T cell receptor beta chains given below trace back to one sample, sequenced in a study of cytomegalovirus exposure and HLA in healthy donors. With 60 Vbeta and 13 Jbeta primers, the PCR was carried out. Clones were read by immunoSEQ multiplex PCR, and TCRdb kept only the in-frame ones, dropping some. The data show 140,000 to 150,000 clones, with roughly 80% seen just once and 4.5% held by the top ten. The material sequenced was PBMCs. The source of these receptors is a man aged 40-49 years in good health and CMV-seronegative.

The chain links TRBV28 to TRBJ1-6, with 8 nucleotides matching TRBD1. The CDR3 contains 15 residues. Germline CDR1 is MDHEN and CDR2 is SYDVKM. The J segment lost 7 bases and the V segment lost 6 bases, leaving 8 bases of the junction unmatched. This CDR3 is CASRKDRGPNSPLHF. DNA of the CDR3: TGTGCCAGCAGAAAAGACAGGGGCCCCAATTCACCCCTCCACTTT. Drawing the rest from reference TRBV28 and TRBJ1-6, the complete variable domain is DVKVTQSSRYLVKRTGEKVFLECVQDMDHENMFWYRQDPGLGLRLIYFSYDVKMKEKGDIPEGYSVSREKKERFSLILESASTNQTSMYLCASRKDRGPNSPLHFGNGTRLTVT.

The chain links TRBV7-2 to TRBJ2-1, with 8 positions matching TRBD2. Germline V gene data show CDR1 as SGHTA and CDR2 as FQGNSA. V lost 5 bases, J lost 3 bases, and 12 bases stayed unmatched. The length of the CDR3 is 17 residues. The CDR3: CASSPRVGAGDYNEQFF. Written as DNA, the CDR3 is TGTGCCAGCAGCCCCCGGGTCGGAGCGGGGGACTACAATGAGCAGTTCTTC.

The chain links TRBV19 to TRBJ2-5; a possible D gene is TRBD1 (6 bases). Germline CDR1 LNHDA, CDR2 SQIVND (reference sequence). Trimming took 3 bases from V and 2 from J, leaving 10 bases between them. The CDR3 runs 14 residues. CDR3 sequence (DNA): TGTGCCAGTAGTATTCGAGGACAGCAAGAGACCCAGTACTTC. This codes for CASSIRGQQETQYF. The full variable domain, its missing parts supplied by reference TRBV19 and TRBJ2-5, is DGGITQSPKYLFRKEGQNVTLSCEQNLNHDAMYWYRQDPGQGLRLIYYSQIVNDFQKGDIAEGYSVSREKKESFPLTVTSAQKNPTAFYLCASSIRGQQETQYFGPGTRLLVL.

The chain has TRBV6-5 and TRBJ1-3, with TRBD1 identical over 7 bases. There are 14 residues in the CDR3. CDR1 and CDR2 from the germline V gene are MNHEY and SVGAGI. The junction had 1 base not matched to a gene; V was cut back by 3 bases and J by 2 bases. The chain's CDR3 is CASSYGTAGNTIYF. DNA of the CDR3: TGTGCCAGCAGTTATGGGACAGCTGGAAACACCATATATTTT.

The chain carries TRBV15 and TRBJ2-1; 7 nucleotides line up with TRBD2. This CDR3 comprises 17 residues. The germline CDR1 and CDR2 sequences are LNHNV and YYDKDF (reference sequence). The trim removed 2 bases at V and 8 bases at J, leaving 15 bases unmatched. CDR3 DNA: TGTGCCACCAGCAGACGGGAAGCGGGGACGTCGGGGCATGAGCAGTTCTTC. Translating it yields CATSRREAGTSGHEQFF.

The chain uses TRBV28 and TRBJ1-5; D possibly corresponds to TRBD1 (5 bases). The V end was cut by 7 bases, the J end by 4 bases, with 14 bases between. CDR3 length equals 14 residues. Germline-derived CDR1 and CDR2 are MDHEN and SYDVKM. The CDR3 is CASMVGAGNQPQHF. Written as DNA, the CDR3 is TGTGCCAGCATGGTAGGGGCCGGGAATCAGCCCCAGCATTTT.

The CDR3 loop is CASSITGVGNTIYF. The CDR3 nucleotides read TGTGCCAGCAGTATAACAGGGGTTGGAAACACCATATATTTT. The genes are TRBV2 and TRBJ1-3; 7 bases fit TRBD1. The trim removed 5 bases at V and 3 bases at J, leaving 4 bases unmatched. Per germline, CDR1 SNHLY and CDR2 FYNNEI. The CDR3 is made up of 14 amino acids.

This clone showed up just a few times. This sequence joins TRBV4-1 and TRBJ1-4; 7 bases are a match to TRBD1. Unmatched junction bases numbered 5, after V lost 0 bases and J lost 4 bases. The CDR3 is made up of 16 amino acids. Looked up from germline, CDR1 is MGHRA and CDR2 is YSYEKL. CDR3 amino acids: CASSQDWDSRNEKLFF. In DNA form, the CDR3 reads TGCGCCAGCAGCCAAGATTGGGACAGCCGTAATGAAAAACTGTTTTTT.

V gene TRBV6-1 combines with J gene TRBJ2-7; D is undetermined. V lost 2 bases and J lost 0, with 8 bases in between. Germline V gene lookup returns CDR1 MNHNS and CDR2 SASEGT. CDR3 length equals 14 residues. The CDR3 DNA is TGTGCCAGCAGTGAAACAAGTTACTCCTACGAGCAGTACTTC. It translates to CASSETSYSYEQYF.

As to this clone: Mismatch with germline at one junction end may stem from a read error. V gene TRBV7-2 combines with J gene TRBJ2-4; TRBD1 matches 11 bases. From germline, CDR1 is SGHTA and CDR2 FQGNSA. This CDR3 is built from 15 residues. CDR3 sequence (DNA): TGTGCCAGCAGCTTCGGACAGGGGGCAACAAACACTCAGTACTTC. Protein sequence: CASSFGQGATNTQYF.

The rearrangement links TRBV5-1 to TRBJ1-2, with 7 bases fitting TRBD1. The CDR3 is 13 amino acids. Germline CDR1 reads SGHRS; CDR2 reads YFSETQ. V shed 3 bases, J shed 4 bases, and the junction held 3 bases outside the gene matches. In DNA, the CDR3 is TGCGCCAGCAGCTCGGGACAGACCTATGGCTACACCTTC. It translates to CASSSGQTYGYTF. Full variable domain (outside the CDR3, taken from reference TRBV5-1 and TRBJ1-2): KAGVTQTPRYLIKTRGQQVTLSCSPISGHRSVSWYQQTPGQGLQFLFEYFSETQRNKGNFPGRFSGRQFSNSRSEMNVSTLELGDSALYLCASSSGQTYGYTFGSGTRLTVV.

In regard to this clone: Different DNA sequences within this sample yield the same CDR3. The chain has TRBV27 and TRBJ1-2; the D is unclear. Germline CDR1 MNHEY, CDR2 SMNVEV (reference sequence). Trimming took off 5 bases at V and 0 bases at J, with 7 bases between the two ends. This CDR3 contains 13 residues. The CDR3 is CASSRGTNYGYTF. CDR3 DNA: TGTGCCAGCAGTCGCGGGACTAACTATGGCTACACCTTC.

The chain carries TRBV18 and TRBJ1-1, with D maybe TRBD1 (6 bases). This CDR3 is built from 14 residues. Germline assignment: CDR1 KGHSH and CDR2 LQKENI. Trimming stripped 6 bases from V and 0 bases from J, with 11 bases between. As DNA, the CDR3 is TGTGCCAGCTCCCTCGACAGGTTGAACACTGAAGCTTTCTTT. The encoded protein is CASSLDRLNTEAFF.

This clone is a singleton in its sample. This chain connects TRBV5-4 to TRBJ1-1; maybe TRBD1 (6 bases). This CDR3 region has 13 residues. Trimming removed 4 bases from V and 10 bases from J, with 17 bases in between. CDR1 is SGHNT and CDR2 is YYREEE in the germline V gene (reference sequence). Here the CDR3 reads CASSHLEGEGAFF. The CDR3 DNA sequence: TGTGCCAGCAGCCATTTAGAGGGGGAGGGAGCTTTCTTT. The full variable domain, its missing parts supplied by reference TRBV5-4 and TRBJ1-1, is ETGVTQSPTHLIKTRGQQVTLRCSSQSGHNTVSWYQQALGQGPQFIFQYYREEENGRGNFPPRFSGLQFPNYSSELNVNALELDDSALYLCASSHLEGEGAFFGQGTRLTVV.

The chain carries TRBV6-5 and TRBJ1-4; TRBD1 might be the D (5 bases). CDR1 and CDR2 (germline): MNHEY, SVGAGI. Trimming pared 7 bases from V and 8 bases from J, leaving 14 bases between. The CDR3 is 13 amino acids. CDR3 protein: CASTAGDREKLFF. The CDR3 DNA follows: TGTGCCAGCACCGCGGGGGATCGGGAAAAACTGTTTTTT.

CDR3 region: CSVTPGQGYEQYF. The CDR3 bases are TGCAGCGTCACCCCGGGACAGGGCTACGAGCAGTACTTC. The V gene is TRBV29-1, the J gene TRBJ2-7; TRBD1 agrees at 9 bases. The CDR3 loop spans 13 amino acids. Trimming cost V 6 bases and J 3 bases; bases outside gene matches: 6. The germline V gene encodes CDR1 SQVTM and CDR2 ANQGSEA.

The DNA of the CDR3 is TGCGCCAGCAGCTTGGCGCCGGGTAGCGGGGGGTCGACAGATACGCAGTATTTT. Translated, it gives CASSLAPGSGGSTDTQYF. The rearrangement uses TRBV5-1 and TRBJ2-3; TRBD2 matches 10 bases. Germline CDR1 and CDR2: SGHRS and YFSETQ. Trimming took 0 bases from V and 3 from J; bases not matched to a gene: 10. This CDR3 has 18 residues. Drawing the rest from reference TRBV5-1 and TRBJ2-3, the complete variable domain is KAGVTQTPRYLIKTRGQQVTLSCSPISGHRSVSWYQQTPGQGLQFLFEYFSETQRNKGNFPGRFSGRQFSNSRSEMNVSTLELGDSALYLCASSLAPGSGGSTDTQYFGPGTRLTVL.

The rearrangement links TRBV6-1 to TRBJ2-7; D ambiguous. V was cut by 1 base and J by 3 bases, with 7 bases left in between. This CDR3 contains 13 residues. The germline CDR1 and CDR2 sequences are MNHNS and SASEGT. This CDR3 is CASSEGADYEQYF. The CDR3 bases are TGTGCCAGCAGTGAAGGGGCAGACTACGAGCAGTACTTC.

The rearrangement uses TRBV5-4 and TRBJ2-7; 14 bases match TRBD2. The CDR3 runs to 18 residues. CDR1 is SGHNT and CDR2 is YYREEE in the germline V gene (reference sequence). Germline trimming cut 4 bases from V and 2 bases from J; bases unmatched to any gene: 11. Here the CDR3 reads CASSPDGTSGGHPYEQYF. The CDR3 region has the DNA TGTGCCAGCAGCCCCGACGGGACTAGCGGGGGCCATCCCTACGAGCAGTACTTC. Full variable domain (rest looked up from reference TRBV5-4 and TRBJ2-7): ETGVTQSPTHLIKTRGQQVTLRCSSQSGHNTVSWYQQALGQGPQFIFQYYREEENGRGNFPPRFSGLQFPNYSSELNVNALELDDSALYLCASSPDGTSGGHPYEQYFGPGTRLTVT.

The gene calls are TRBV5-1 and TRBJ2-3; D is undetermined. The CDR3 covers 15 residues. CDR1 and CDR2 from the germline V gene are SGHRS and YFSETQ. Trimming removed 0 bases from V and 2 bases from J, with 10 bases in between. CDR3 sequence reads: CASSLEQLLTDTQYF. The CDR3 DNA reads as TGCGCCAGCAGCTTGGAACAGTTACTCACAGATACGCAGTATTTT.

The chain links TRBV4-1 to TRBJ2-7; a possible D gene is TRBD1 (7 bases). The CDR3 extends over 15 amino acids. V was clipped by 5 bases and J by 1 base, with 15 bases between them. In germline, CDR1 is MGHRA, CDR2 YSYEKL. CDR3 loop: CASSAGTARSYEQYF. In DNA, the CDR3 is TGCGCCAGCAGCGCGGGGACAGCTCGTTCCTACGAGCAGTACTTC.

J is TRBJ2-5 and V is TRBV18; D unresolved. Looked up from germline, CDR1 is KGHSH and CDR2 is LQKENI. The CDR3 loop spans 11 amino acids. Deletions cut 5 bases from V and 2 bases from J, with 3 bases between. DNA for the CDR3: TGTGCCAGCTCATCGCAAGAGACCCAGTACTTC. The encoded protein is CASSSQETQYF.

About this clone itself: This same CDR3 is encoded by further DNA sequences in the sample. Written as DNA, the CDR3 is TGCGCCAGCAGTGATCAGGGGGGCGGCACCGGGGAGCTGTTTTTT. This codes for CASSDQGGGTGELFF. The chain has TRBV10-2 and TRBJ2-2; maybe TRBD1 (7 bases). Germline CDR1 WSHSY, CDR2 SAAADI. The CDR3 has 15 amino acids. The ends were cut back, 3 bases at V and 4 bases at J, with 12 bases in the middle.

This chain joins TRBV6-4 and TRBJ2-3; a possible D gene is TRBD2 (5 bases). Trimming pared 0 bases from V and 0 bases from J, leaving 13 bases between. The length of the CDR3 is 17 residues. Germline-derived CDR1 and CDR2 are MRHNA and SNTAGT. The CDR3 bases are TGTGCCAGCAGTGACTCTGGCGACTACCCTAGCACAGATACGCAGTATTTT. It encodes CASSDSGDYPSTDTQYF.

This clone was counted a few times. This sequence joins TRBV18 and TRBJ2-2, with TRBD1 identical over 11 bases. Germline CDR1 and CDR2: KGHSH and LQKENI. The trim removed 6 bases at V and 4 bases at J, leaving 4 bases unmatched. The CDR3 has 15 residues. The CDR3 region is CASSRGTGGTGELFF. DNA of the CDR3: TGTGCCAGCTCCCGTGGGACAGGGGGCACCGGGGAGCTGTTTTTT.

This rearrangement joins TRBV6-5 to TRBJ1-1, with 8 bases identical to TRBD1. CDR3 length: 15 residues. Per the germline V gene, CDR1 is MNHEY and CDR2 is SVGAGI. Trimming cost V 6 bases and J 1 base; bases outside gene matches: 7. The CDR3 nucleotides are TGTGCCAGCAGCGACCCCGGGACAGGGAACACTGAAGCTTTCTTT. It translates to CASSDPGTGNTEAFF.

The chain employs TRBV5-4 and TRBJ2-5, with a possible D match to TRBD1 (5 bases). The CDR3 loop spans 12 amino acids. V lost 4 bases, J lost 12 bases, and 16 bases lay in between. From germline, CDR1 is SGHNT and CDR2 YYREEE (reference sequence). The CDR3 region has the DNA TGTGCCAGCAGCCCACGTGCAGGGATCGAGTACTTC. This encodes CASSPRAGIEYF. Full variable domain (outside the CDR3, taken from reference TRBV5-4 and TRBJ2-5): ETGVTQSPTHLIKTRGQQVTLRCSSQSGHNTVSWYQQALGQGPQFIFQYYREEENGRGNFPPRFSGLQFPNYSSELNVNALELDDSALYLCASSPRAGIEYFGPGTRLLVL.

This clone turned up a few times. The V call is TRBV14, the J call TRBJ1-6; the D gene is possibly TRBD1 (5 bases). The CDR3 runs 14 residues. In germline, CDR1 is SGHDN, CDR2 FVKESK. V was clipped by 2 bases and J by 7 bases, with 9 bases between them. The CDR3 sequence: CASSQTGRNSPLHF. CDR3 sequence (DNA): TGTGCCAGCAGCCAAACAGGCAGGAATTCACCCCTCCACTTT. Drawing the rest from reference TRBV14 and TRBJ1-6, the complete variable domain is EAGVTQFPSHSVIEKGQTVTLRCDPISGHDNLYWYRRVMGKEIKFLLHFVKESKQDESGMPNNRFLAERTGGTYSTLKVQPAELEDSGVYFCASSQTGRNSPLHFGNGTRLTVT.

The chain couples TRBV7-9 to TRBJ2-7, with 8 bases lining up with TRBD1. J was trimmed by 1 base and V by 5 bases; bases with no gene match: 19. This CDR3 comprises 19 residues. Looked up from germline, CDR1 is SEHNR and CDR2 is FQNEAQ (reference sequence). CDR3 amino acids: CASSPRVGTGTSVSYEQYF. The CDR3 bases are TGTGCCAGCAGCCCACGTGTGGGGACAGGTACCTCAGTTTCCTACGAGCAGTACTTC.

The chain uses TRBV10-3 and TRBJ2-7; 11 positions agree with TRBD1. The CDR3 consists of 14 residues. Trimming at V came to 6 bases and at J to 2 bases, leaving 3 bases not matched to a gene. Germline CDR1 ENHRY, CDR2 SYGVKD. CDR3 coding DNA: TGTGCCATCAGGGGGACAGGGGGTACCTACGAGCAGTACTTC. Its protein product is CAIRGTGGTYEQYF.